These 26 T cell receptor beta chains were sequenced from one sample in a study of T cell changes during pregnancy in multiple sclerosis. Assay: immunoSEQ multiplex PCR; the TCRdb copy retains only in-frame clones and omits some. Of 98,000 or so clones listed, 80% to 95% are singletons. This specimen was peripheral blood, taken after pregnancy. These receptors all stem from a female donor with multiple sclerosis, enrolled in a pregnancy study.

This clone was seen at least ten times. This chain connects TRBV6-1 to TRBJ1-1; TRBD1 might be the D (6 bases). Deletions cut 8 bases from V and 4 bases from J, with 17 bases between. Germline V gives CDR1 MNHNS, CDR2 SASEGT. This CDR3 is 14 amino acids long. CDR3 residues: CASDRQADSTEAFF. The CDR3 DNA reads as TGTGCCAGCGACAGACAGGCAGATTCCACTGAAGCTTTCTTT.

This chain uses TRBV4-1 with TRBJ2-2, with TRBD2 matching 7 bases. The V gene end was trimmed by 3 bases and the J gene end by 6 bases; junction bases not matched to a gene: 10. This CDR3 region has 16 residues. CDR1 MGHRA and CDR2 YSYEKL come from the germline V gene. CDR3 loop: CASSHLGREIAGELFF. DNA of the CDR3: TGCGCCAGCAGCCATCTTGGGCGGGAGATCGCCGGGGAGCTGTTTTTT.

In the case of this clone: Other DNA variants within this sample encode the same CDR3. The V gene is TRBV5-1, the J gene TRBJ1-5; D is unresolved. The CDR3 is 15 amino acids. Germline CDR1 SGHRS, CDR2 YFSETQ. Trimming shortened V by 4 bases and J by 0 bases, and 11 bases separated the two germline ends. CDR3 protein: CASSLGGYSNQPQHF. DNA of the CDR3: TGCGCCAGCAGCCTGGGAGGTTATAGCAATCAGCCCCAGCATTTT.

This sequence joins TRBV27 and TRBJ2-5; 12 nucleotides agree with TRBD2. V gave up 5 bases and J gave up 0 bases; unmatched junction bases: 10. The length of the CDR3 is 18 residues. Germline V lookup: CDR1 MNHEY, CDR2 SMNVEV (reference sequence). CDR3: CASSPWTSGTFHQETQYF. In DNA, the CDR3 is TGTGCCAGCAGTCCCTGGACTAGCGGGACTTTCCACCAAGAGACCCAGTACTTC.

This chain joins TRBV5-8 and TRBJ1-1; 9 positions match TRBD1. The CDR3 length is 16 residues. Germline V gene data show CDR1 as SGHTS and CDR2 as YDEGEE. The V and J ends lost 4 bases and 0 bases, in that order; junction bases with no gene match: 7. The chain's CDR3 is CASSTRDRVMNTEAFF. Here the CDR3 DNA reads TGTGCCAGCAGCACCCGGGACAGGGTCATGAACACTGAAGCTTTCTTT.

V usage is TRBV7-7 and J usage is TRBJ2-5, with 14 bases identical to TRBD2. From germline, CDR1 is SSHAT and CDR2 FNYEAQ (reference sequence). The CDR3 covers 16 residues. V shed 4 bases and J 4 bases; nucleotides not matched to a gene: 5. The CDR3 protein is CASSSGLAGAGETQYF. CDR3 sequence (DNA): TGTGCCAGCAGCTCGGGACTAGCGGGAGCGGGAGAGACCCAGTACTTC.

The V gene is TRBV10-3, the J gene TRBJ1-5, with TRBD1 matching over 9 bases. CDR1 is ENHRY, CDR2 SYGVKD, per germline. The CDR3 loop spans 14 amino acids. V shed 5 bases and J 4 bases; nucleotides not matched to a gene: 3. This CDR3 is CAISRTGENQPQHF. CDR3 sequence (DNA): TGTGCCATCAGTCGGACAGGGGAGAATCAGCCCCAGCATTTT.

CDR3 sequence reads: CATSRGGQALTYNEQFF. The CDR3 coding sequence is TGTGCCACCAGCAGGGGGGGACAGGCCTTAACATACAATGAGCAGTTCTTC. The chain links TRBV15 to TRBJ2-1; 8 bases agree with TRBD1. The CDR3 loop spans 17 amino acids. Trimming at V came to 3 bases and at J to 4 bases, leaving 11 bases not matched to a gene. In germline, CDR1 is LNHNV, CDR2 YYDKDF (reference sequence).

The genes are TRBV28 and TRBJ1-1; D is perhaps TRBD1 (6 bases). V dropped 9 bases and J dropped 2 bases, with 19 bases sitting between them. This CDR3 contains 15 residues. CDR1 MDHEN and CDR2 SYDVKM come from the germline V gene. The CDR3 loop is CASTTTGWGNTEAFF. In nucleotides, the CDR3 is TGTGCCAGTACAACAACAGGGTGGGGAAACACTGAAGCTTTCTTT.

This chain joins TRBV21-1 and TRBJ2-3; no DNA check was done on the table's D call, TRBD1. TRBV21-1 is designated a pseudogene. The CDR3 is 15 amino acids. CDR3 amino acids: CASSKTARSTDTQYF. CDR3 in DNA: TGTGCCAGCAGCAAAACAGCCCGAAGCACAGATACGCAGTATTTT.

This clone has a single count. The gene calls are TRBV7-9 and TRBJ2-1, with 10 nucleotides matching TRBD2. V shed 5 bases, J shed 2 bases, and the junction held 3 bases outside the gene matches. Per germline, CDR1 SEHNR and CDR2 FQNEAQ (reference sequence). The CDR3 sequence is 15 residues long. CDR3 DNA: TGTGCCAGCAGCCGTAGCGGGAGGACCTACAATGAGCAGTTCTTC. As protein: CASSRSGRTYNEQFF.

The genes are TRBV12-5 and TRBJ2-3; 16 bases align to TRBD2. J gave up 2 bases and V 0 bases, and 11 bases lay outside the gene matches. Germline CDR1 reads LGHNT; CDR2 reads FRNRAP. This CDR3 has 21 amino acids. The CDR3 bases are TGTGCTAGTGGTTTGGTCCGATACGGGACTAGCGGGAGGGCCTCCACAGATACGCAGTATTTT. This codes for CASGLVRYGTSGRASTDTQYF.

This chain joins TRBV3-2 and TRBJ2-7; the tabulated D call, TRBD1, remains unverified against the DNA. TRBV3-2 is flagged as a pseudogene. The CDR3 runs to 9 residues. CDR3 sequence (DNA): TGTGCCAATGCGACAGAGACGTACTTC. It yields the protein CANATETYF.

The chain joins TRBV25-1 to TRBJ2-3; D call uncertain. Germline V CDR1 and CDR2: MGHDK, SYGVNS. The CDR3 contains 11 residues. V lost 1 base, J lost 11 bases, and 7 bases lay in between. The CDR3 DNA reads as TGTGCCAGCAGTGAATTGAGTGAGCAGTATTTT. This gives the protein CASSELSEQYF.

The J gene is TRBJ1-2, the V gene TRBV7-3; TRBD1 is a possible D gene (5 bases). Germline V gene data show CDR1 as SGHTA and CDR2 as FQGTGA. This CDR3 has 14 residues. Trimming took 7 bases from V and 3 from J, leaving 15 bases between them. For the CDR3, the DNA is TGTGCCAGCAAGAGGGACTTCAGGGACTATGGCTACACCTTC. Translating it yields CASKRDFRDYGYTF.

The rearrangement uses TRBV7-9 and TRBJ2-1; the match to TRBD1 covers 7 bases. CDR1 and CDR2 (germline): SEHNR, FQNEAQ (reference sequence). There are 14 residues in the CDR3. V dropped 3 bases and J dropped 8; count of bases not matched to a gene: 7. Written as DNA, the CDR3 is TGTGCCAGCAGCTTTGAGGGGGCCTGGGATGAGCAGTTCTTC. Translation: CASSFEGAWDEQFF.

The J gene is TRBJ1-3, the V gene TRBV9; 7 bases line up with TRBD1. V dropped 4 bases and J dropped 2; count of bases not matched to a gene: 9. The germline V gene encodes CDR1 SGDLS and CDR2 YYNGEE. This CDR3 contains 16 residues. As DNA, the CDR3 is TGTGCCAGCAGCCCGGACAGGCTTTTGGCTGGAAACACCATATATTTT. It encodes CASSPDRLLAGNTIYF.

This clone has a single count. This chain connects TRBV4-3 to TRBJ2-1, with 7 bases matching TRBD2. The ends lost 3 bases at V and 4 bases at J; junction bases unmatched: 6. This CDR3 is built from 15 residues. Looked up from germline, CDR1 is LGHNA and CDR2 is YSLEER. As DNA, the CDR3 is TGCGCCAGCAGCCAGGGGACTACCCCTTACAATGAGCAGTTCTTC. It encodes CASSQGTTPYNEQFF.

Concerning this clone itself: At one end the junction does not follow the germline gene, possibly because of a read error. This chain links TRBV7-2 with TRBJ2-3, with 10 bases matching TRBD1. The CDR3 covers 17 residues. Germline CDR1 is SGHTA and CDR2 is FQGNSA. Written as DNA, the CDR3 is TGTGCCAGCACCTTACCCGGGACAGGGGTTTCCACAGATACGCAGTATTTT. Its protein is CASTLPGTGVSTDTQYF.

There are a few counts of this clone. The V and J genes are TRBV2 and TRBJ1-5; TRBD1 might be the D (6 bases). This CDR3 region has 14 residues. Germline lookup yields CDR1 SNHLY and CDR2 FYNNEI. Trimming pared 5 bases from V and 6 bases from J, leaving 14 bases between. CDR3 bases: TGTGCCAGCAGTAAGACAGGATTGGGTCAGCCCCAGCATTTT. Its protein is CASSKTGLGQPQHF. Drawing the rest from reference TRBV2 and TRBJ1-5, the complete variable domain is EPEVTQTPSHQVTQMGQEVILRCVPISNHLYFYWYRQILGQKVEFLVSFYNNEISEKSEIFDDQFSVERPDGSNFTLKIRSTKLEDSAMYFCASSKTGLGQPQHFGDGTRLSIL.

V usage is TRBV11-2 and J usage is TRBJ2-3, with D perhaps matching TRBD1 (7 bases). Trimming left V 11 bases short and J 3 bases short, with 15 bases between. CDR3 length: 13 residues. Germline CDR1 and CDR2: SGHAT and FQNNGV. This chain's CDR3 is CAVQGGWTDTQYF. The CDR3 region has the DNA TGTGCCGTCCAGGGGGGTTGGACAGATACGCAGTATTTT.

Only one count was recorded for this clone. This rearrangement joins TRBV12-5 to TRBJ2-1, with 8 bases aligning to TRBD2. The V gene's germline CDR1 is LGHNT and CDR2 FRNRAP. V shed 0 bases and J 9 bases; nucleotides not matched to a gene: 10. The CDR3 is 16 amino acids. CDR3 sequence reads: CASGLVVAGIISEQFF. Here the CDR3 DNA reads TGTGCTAGTGGTTTGGTAGTAGCGGGAATAATAAGTGAGCAGTTCTTC.

This chain links TRBV7-2 with TRBJ2-5, with TRBD2 matching over 14 bases. CDR3 length: 17 amino acids. Germline CDR1 reads SGHTA; CDR2 reads FQGNSA. V lost 4 bases to trimming and J lost 5 bases; unmatched junction nucleotides: 9. Written as DNA, the CDR3 is TGTGCCAGCAGCTCTCCCGGGACTAGCGGGAGTAGGGAGACCCAGTACTTC. Its translation is CASSSPGTSGSRETQYF.

Only a few counts were recorded for this clone. This chain connects TRBV19 to TRBJ1-1; 9 nucleotides agree with TRBD1. V lost 8 bases to trimming and J lost 1 base; unmatched junction nucleotides: 8. This CDR3 region has 15 residues. Germline V gene lookup returns CDR1 LNHDA and CDR2 SQIVND (reference sequence). CDR3 nucleotide sequence: TGTGCCAGTTATACAGGGGGCGTAGGGAACACTGAAGCTTTCTTT. It is translated as CASYTGGVGNTEAFF.

This clone was detected only once. The chain couples TRBV7-6 to TRBJ2-7; 8 bases fit TRBD1. Losses at the gene ends were 5 bases for V and 2 bases for J; bases not matched to a gene: 8. This CDR3 spans 15 amino acids. Germline lookup yields CDR1 SGHVS and CDR2 FNYEAQ. The CDR3 here is CASSTRTGPAYEQYF. The CDR3 coding sequence is TGTGCCAGCAGCACTCGGACAGGGCCAGCCTACGAGCAGTACTTC.

The chain joins TRBV10-2 to TRBJ1-5, with D perhaps matching TRBD1 (6 bases). CDR1 is WSHSY and CDR2 is SAAADI in the germline V gene. The CDR3 is made up of 15 amino acids. The V end was cut by 3 bases, the J end by 5 bases, with 14 bases between. CDR3 residues: CASSDPGTTYQPQHF. DNA of the CDR3: TGCGCCAGCAGTGACCCCGGGACAACGTATCAGCCCCAGCATTTT.